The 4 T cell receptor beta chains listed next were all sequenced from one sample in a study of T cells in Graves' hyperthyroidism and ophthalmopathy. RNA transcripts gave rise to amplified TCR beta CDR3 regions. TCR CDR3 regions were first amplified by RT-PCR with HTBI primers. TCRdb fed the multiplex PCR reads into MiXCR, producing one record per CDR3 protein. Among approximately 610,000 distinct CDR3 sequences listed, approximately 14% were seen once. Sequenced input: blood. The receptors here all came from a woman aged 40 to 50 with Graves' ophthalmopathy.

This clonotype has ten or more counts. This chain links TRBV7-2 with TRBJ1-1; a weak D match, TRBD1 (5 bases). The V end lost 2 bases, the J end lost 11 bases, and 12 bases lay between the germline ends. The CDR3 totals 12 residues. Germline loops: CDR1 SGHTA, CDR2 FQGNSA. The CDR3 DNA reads TGTGCCAGCAGCTTAAAACCAGGACATGCTTTCTTT. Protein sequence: CASSLKPGHAFF.

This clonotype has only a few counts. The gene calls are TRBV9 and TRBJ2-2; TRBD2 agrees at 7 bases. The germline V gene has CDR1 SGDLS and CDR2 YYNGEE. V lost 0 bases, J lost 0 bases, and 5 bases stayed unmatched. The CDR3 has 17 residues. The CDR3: CASSVGWGGSNTGELFF. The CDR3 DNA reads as TGTGCCAGCAGCGTAGGATGGGGGGGGTCGAACACCGGGGAGCTGTTTTTT.

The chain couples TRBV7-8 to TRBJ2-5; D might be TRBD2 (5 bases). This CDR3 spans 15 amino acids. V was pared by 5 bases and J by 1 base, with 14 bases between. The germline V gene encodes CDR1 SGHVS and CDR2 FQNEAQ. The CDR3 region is CASSRDMPGQETQYF. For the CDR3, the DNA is TGTGCCAGCAGCCGGGATATGCCCGGCCAAGAGACCCAGTACTTC.

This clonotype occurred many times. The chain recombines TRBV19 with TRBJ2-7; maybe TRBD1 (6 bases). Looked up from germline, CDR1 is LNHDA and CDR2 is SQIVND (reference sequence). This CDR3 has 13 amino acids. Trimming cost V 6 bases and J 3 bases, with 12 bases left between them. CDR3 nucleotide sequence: TGTGCCAGTAGAGAACAGGGATACTACGAGCAGTACTTC. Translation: CASREQGYYEQYF.